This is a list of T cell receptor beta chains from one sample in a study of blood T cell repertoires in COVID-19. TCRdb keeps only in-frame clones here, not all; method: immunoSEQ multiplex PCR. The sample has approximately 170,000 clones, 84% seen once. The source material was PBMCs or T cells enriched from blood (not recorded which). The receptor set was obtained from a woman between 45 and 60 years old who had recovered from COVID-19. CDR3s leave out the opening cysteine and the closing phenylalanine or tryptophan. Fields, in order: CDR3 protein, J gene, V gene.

CDR3 protein: ASSLGGPYNSPLH
J gene: TRBJ1-6
V gene: TRBV27

CDR3 protein: ASSPSGWGGDEQF
J gene: TRBJ2-1
V gene: TRBV7-3

CDR3 protein: ASSSTGSYEQY
J gene: TRBJ2-7
V gene: TRBV19

CDR3 protein: ASSRDSYNEKLF
J gene: TRBJ1-4
V gene: TRBV5-4

CDR3 protein: ASSRSPDTGTEAF
J gene: TRBJ1-1
V gene: TRBV28

CDR3 protein: ASSPHNSLEGGQF
J gene: TRBJ2-1
V gene: TRBV14

CDR3 protein: ASSLRQGSGANVLT
J gene: TRBJ2-6
V gene: TRBV3-1/TRBV3-2

CDR3 protein: AISGTGKMNTEAF
J gene: TRBJ1-1
V gene: TRBV10-3

CDR3 protein: ASSYVGQRDTEAF
J gene: TRBJ1-1
V gene: TRBV6-5

CDR3 protein: ASSWTGGDNEQF
J gene: TRBJ2-1
V gene: TRBV5-4

CDR3 protein: ASSLEGTNPFNEQF
J gene: TRBJ2-1
V gene: TRBV5-4

CDR3 protein: ASSPIAGAYEQY
J gene: TRBJ2-7
V gene: TRBV7-2

CDR3 protein: ASSQVNSGNTIY
J gene: TRBJ1-3
V gene: TRBV3-1/TRBV3-2

CDR3 protein: ASSGRGAPGVDEQY
J gene: TRBJ2-7
V gene: TRBV7-8

CDR3 protein: AISDPGTGYSPLH
J gene: TRBJ1-6
V gene: TRBV10-3

CDR3 protein: ASSTGQPGEKLF
J gene: TRBJ1-4
V gene: TRBV5-1

CDR3 protein: SVSAGTGVYEQY
J gene: TRBJ2-7
V gene: TRBV29-1

CDR3 protein: ASSGSDSRGYEQY
J gene: TRBJ2-7
V gene: TRBV6-2/TRBV6-3

CDR3 protein: ASSRGFSGNTIY
J gene: TRBJ1-3
V gene: TRBV28

CDR3 protein: ASSRGTRQETQY
J gene: TRBJ2-5
V gene: TRBV18

CDR3 protein: ASRGSGGNTGELF
J gene: TRBJ2-2
V gene: TRBV6-5

CDR3 protein: ASSTQGSGNTIY
J gene: TRBJ1-3
V gene: TRBV3-1/TRBV3-2

CDR3 protein: ASSFSGVYGYT
J gene: TRBJ1-2
V gene: TRBV27

CDR3 protein: ASSSRTSGNSYNEQF
J gene: TRBJ2-1
V gene: TRBV3-1/TRBV3-2

CDR3 protein: ASSLDPGGNNEQF
J gene: TRBJ2-1
V gene: TRBV5-1

CDR3 protein: ASRQTGISTDTQY
J gene: TRBJ2-3
V gene: TRBV7-2